This TCR beta chain originates from a study of early T cells in non-severe SARS-CoV-2 infection. About the study: Sequenced material consisted of bulk RNA (from unsorted whole blood), and chains were unpaired.

Study-wide results and caveats: Matching with VDJdb favored anti-spike CD8 responses (missing private and CD4 specificities).

Germline CDR1 reads KGHSH; CDR2 reads LQKENI. This CDR3 has 14 residues. The ends lost 3 bases at V and 2 bases at J; junction bases unmatched: 3. Notes on this clonotype: Its target is not known.

Individual cDNA molecules were tagged with unique molecular identifiers, the study reported. MiXCR, run by TCRdb on the 5' RACE reads, gives a single entry per CDR3 protein. Of 95,000 to 100,000 distinct CDR3 sequences in the sample, less than 15% were seen once. The rearrangement links TRBV18 to TRBJ2-7, with 8 positions matching TRBD1. The sequence was obtained from an adult who was a healthcare worker with PCR-confirmed SARS-CoV-2 infection or an uninfected control (not recorded which). The specimen was whole blood. The CDR3 is CASSPGTGPYEQYF. Here the CDR3 DNA reads TGTGCCAGCTCACCGGGGACAGGCCCCTACGAGCAGTACTTC.